This T cell receptor (beta chain) was captured in a study of patients and donors after allogeneic stem cell transplantation. TCRdb independently ran MiXCR on the RT-PCR reads; one entry per CDR3 protein. The sample comprises 200,000 to 250,000 distinct CDR3 sequences, around 14% of which are singletons, and around a tenth rests with the top ten. This CDR3 is built from 17 residues. V shed 1 base and J 5 bases; nucleotides not matched to a gene: 9. CDR1 and CDR2 from the germline V gene are SGHVS and FQNEAQ. The sequenced sample consisted of blood, either unsorted or a sorted T cell fraction (not recorded which). This receptor was identified in a human donor who was either an allogeneic HSCT recipient or a stem cell or donor lymphocyte infusion donor (not recorded which). It is not recorded whose cells these are; they may come from a transplant donor. This chain joins TRBV7-8 and TRBJ2-5, with 11 bases matching TRBD2. This CDR3 reads CASSLGRGTSGPETQYF. The CDR3 DNA is TGTGCCAGCAGCTTAGGTCGGGGGACTAGCGGTCCGGAGACCCAGTACTTC.